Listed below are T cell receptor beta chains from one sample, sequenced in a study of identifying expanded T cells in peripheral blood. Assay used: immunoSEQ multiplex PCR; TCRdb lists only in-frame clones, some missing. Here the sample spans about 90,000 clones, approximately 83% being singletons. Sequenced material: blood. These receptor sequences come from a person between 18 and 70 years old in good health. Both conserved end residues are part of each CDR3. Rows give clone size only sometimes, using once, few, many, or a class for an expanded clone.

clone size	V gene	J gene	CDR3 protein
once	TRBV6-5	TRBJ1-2	CASSYKAINYGYTF
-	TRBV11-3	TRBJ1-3	CASSPPYSGNTIYF
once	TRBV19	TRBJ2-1	CASSPRDRVFGLGQFF
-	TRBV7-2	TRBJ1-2	CASSLGIGGTQNGYTF
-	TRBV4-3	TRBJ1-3	CASSQDLAMLSGNTIYF
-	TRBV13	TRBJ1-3	CASSPDRMSSGNTIYF
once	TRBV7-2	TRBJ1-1	CASSPSVSENTEAFF
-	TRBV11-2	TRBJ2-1	CASSLPRHEQFF
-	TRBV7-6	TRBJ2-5	CASSEWASSGAETQYF
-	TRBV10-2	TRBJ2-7	CASSEKKTGGYEQYF
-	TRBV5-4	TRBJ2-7	CASSSWDEQYF
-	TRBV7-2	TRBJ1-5	CASSLAAGQPQHF
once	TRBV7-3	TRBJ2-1	CASSPRDRDNEQFF
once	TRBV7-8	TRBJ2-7	CASSLLGNTQGYEQYF
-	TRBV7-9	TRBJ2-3	CASSQTPDTQYF
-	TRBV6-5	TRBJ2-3	CASSYAPSGDTQYF
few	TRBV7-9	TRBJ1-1	CASARAYVNMNTEAFF
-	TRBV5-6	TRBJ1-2	CASSPGSAYGYTF
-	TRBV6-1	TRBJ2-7	CASIRGTDPYEQYF
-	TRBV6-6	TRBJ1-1	CASRPGQGAVNTEAFF
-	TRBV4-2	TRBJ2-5	CASSPAGLQETQYF
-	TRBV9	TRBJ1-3	CASSVGHLHSGNTIYF
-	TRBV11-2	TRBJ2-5	CASSFTISIGLARETQYF
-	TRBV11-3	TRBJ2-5	CASSSVETQYF
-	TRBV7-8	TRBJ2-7	CASSTTGTEASYEQYF
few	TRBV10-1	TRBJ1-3	CASSESRTGSGNTIYF
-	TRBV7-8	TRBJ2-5	CASREIRGGKETQYF
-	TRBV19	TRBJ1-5	CASVSGTGANQPQHF
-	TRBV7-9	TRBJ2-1	CASSLEGQAINEQFF
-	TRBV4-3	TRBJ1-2	CASSQEAGQGHGYTF
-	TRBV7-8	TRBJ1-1	CASSLGQEFFTEAFF
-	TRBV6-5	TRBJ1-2	CASSYDRTNYGYTF
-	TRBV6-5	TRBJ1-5	CASSSNQPQHF
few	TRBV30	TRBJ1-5	CAWSSQENQPQHF
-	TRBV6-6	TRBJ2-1	CASSPSDEQFF
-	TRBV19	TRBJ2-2	CASSLGVGELFF
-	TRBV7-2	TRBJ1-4	CASSLDRDNEKLFF
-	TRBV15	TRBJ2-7	CATSRVVRGAGSEQYF
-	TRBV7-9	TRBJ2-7	CASSLEAGYEQYF
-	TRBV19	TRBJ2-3	CASTQHTDTDTQYF
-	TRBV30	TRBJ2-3	CAWSVRGPDTQYF
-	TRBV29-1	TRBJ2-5	CSVRGQKETQYF
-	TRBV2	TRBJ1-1	CASKLQGFDTEAFF
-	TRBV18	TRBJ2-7	CASSPAAAYEQYF
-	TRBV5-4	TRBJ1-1	CASSPSGGWTAEAFF
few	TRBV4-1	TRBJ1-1	CASSQRTIMNTEAFF
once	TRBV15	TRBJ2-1	CATSRVPTTADRLMEQFF
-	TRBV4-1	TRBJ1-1	CASSKGAFYGYTEAFF
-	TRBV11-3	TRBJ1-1	CASSLDVGSAEAFF
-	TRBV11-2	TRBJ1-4	CASSLARLSEKLFF
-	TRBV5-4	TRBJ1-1	CASSDRGPEAFF
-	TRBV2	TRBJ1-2	CASLDRGLGYGYTF
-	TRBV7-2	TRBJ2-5	CASSLDIQETQYF
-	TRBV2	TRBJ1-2	CASSDDTGGNYGYTF
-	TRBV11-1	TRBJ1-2	CASSPHRQKSLYGYTF
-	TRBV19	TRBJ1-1	CASTSGGPRSTEAFF
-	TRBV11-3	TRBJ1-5	CASSLGDGLNQPQHF